The rows below give T cell receptor beta chains drawn from one sample of a study of T cell changes during pregnancy in multiple sclerosis. Measured with immunoSEQ multiplex PCR; TCRdb has only the in-frame clones, and not every one. The sample holds around 96,000 clones, approximately 92% seen once. The material was peripheral blood, obtained in the first trimester of pregnancy. The receptor source for this set is a female donor with multiple sclerosis, enrolled in a pregnancy study. The CDR3 runs from the conserved cysteine through the conserved F or W. Each record gives: J gene, clone size, V gene, D gene, CDR3 protein, CDR3 DNA. The D gene is left open where the match is weak. The size entry is marked missing in some rows and otherwise reads once, few, many or a size class.

J gene: TRBJ2-3; clone size: -; V gene: TRBV11-2; D gene: -; CDR3 protein: CASSLDTGYADTQYF; CDR3 DNA: TGTGCCAGCAGCTTAGATACCGGGTACGCAGATACGCAGTATTTT
J gene: TRBJ2-2; clone size: -; V gene: TRBV5-1; D gene: TRBD2; CDR3 protein: CASRLARWREVGELFF; CDR3 DNA: TGCGCCAGCAGGCTGGCAAGATGGCGGGAGGTCGGGGAGCTGTTTTTT
J gene: TRBJ2-2; clone size: -; V gene: TRBV5-4; D gene: -; CDR3 protein: CASTLQTGNTGELFF; CDR3 DNA: TGTGCCAGCACCCTCCAGACAGGAAACACCGGGGAGCTGTTTTTT
J gene: TRBJ2-1; clone size: -; V gene: TRBV5-6; D gene: TRBD1; CDR3 protein: CASSFGQAHNEQFF; CDR3 DNA: TGTGCCAGCAGCTTCGGACAGGCTCACAATGAGCAGTTCTTC
J gene: TRBJ1-1; clone size: -; V gene: TRBV2; D gene: TRBD1; CDR3 protein: CASRPTRGGYTEAFF; CDR3 DNA: TGTGCCAGCAGACCCACTCGAGGGGGCTACACTGAAGCTTTCTTT
J gene: TRBJ2-5; clone size: -; V gene: TRBV7-8; D gene: -; CDR3 protein: CASSQGNKQETQYF; CDR3 DNA: TGTGCCAGCAGCCAGGGGAATAAACAAGAGACCCAGTACTTC
J gene: TRBJ2-4; clone size: -; V gene: TRBV19; D gene: TRBD1; CDR3 protein: CASSFDRETNIQYF; CDR3 DNA: TGTGCCAGTAGTTTCGACAGGGAGACAAACATTCAGTACTTC
J gene: TRBJ2-3; clone size: once; V gene: TRBV5-4; D gene: TRBD2; CDR3 protein: CASSETGLGTDTQYF; CDR3 DNA: TGTGCCAGCAGCGAGACGGGACTAGGCACAGATACGCAGTATTTT
J gene: TRBJ1-4; clone size: -; V gene: TRBV15; D gene: -; CDR3 protein: CATSRGALTNEKLFF; CDR3 DNA: TGTGCCACCAGCAGAGGGGCATTAACTAATGAAAAACTGTTTTTT
J gene: TRBJ2-1; clone size: -; V gene: TRBV15; D gene: -; CDR3 protein: CATSRDLVDSSYNEQFF; CDR3 DNA: TGTGCCACCAGCAGAGATCTTGTGGACAGCTCCTACAATGAGCAGTTCTTC
J gene: TRBJ2-3; clone size: -; V gene: TRBV15; D gene: -; CDR3 protein: CATSRERTALKLNF; CDR3 DNA: TGTGCCACCAGCAGAGAAAGGACTGCCCTCAAGTTGAATTTT
J gene: TRBJ2-4; clone size: -; V gene: TRBV5-1; D gene: -; CDR3 protein: CASSLEPLDRLAKNIQYF; CDR3 DNA: TGCGCCAGCAGCTTGGAGCCATTGGACAGACTAGCCAAAAACATTCAGTACTTC
J gene: TRBJ2-3; clone size: once; V gene: TRBV11-3; D gene: TRBD2; CDR3 protein: CASSLDAGGTDTQYF; CDR3 DNA: TGTGCCAGCAGCTTAGATGCGGGGGGTACAGATACGCAGTATTTT
J gene: TRBJ1-2; clone size: few; V gene: TRBV10-2; D gene: -; CDR3 protein: CASAGVYGYTF; CDR3 DNA: TGCGCCAGCGCGGGGGTTTATGGCTACACCTTC
J gene: TRBJ1-5; clone size: -; V gene: TRBV6-4; D gene: -; CDR3 protein: CASASLFDYYSNQPQHF; CDR3 DNA: TGTGCCAGCGCATCCCTCTTTGACTATTATAGCAATCAGCCCCAGCATTTT
J gene: TRBJ1-2; clone size: -; V gene: TRBV18; D gene: -; CDR3 protein: CASSPTESHYGYTF; CDR3 DNA: TGTGCCAGCTCACCAACAGAGTCCCACTATGGCTACACCTTC
J gene: TRBJ1-1; clone size: -; V gene: TRBV9; D gene: -; CDR3 protein: CASSRLQYTEAFF; CDR3 DNA: TGTGCCAGCAGCAGATTACAGTACACTGAAGCTTTCTTT
J gene: TRBJ2-1; clone size: -; V gene: TRBV6-6; D gene: -; CDR3 protein: CASITDSSYNEQFF; CDR3 DNA: TGTGCCAGCATAACAGACAGCTCCTACAATGAGCAGTTCTTC
J gene: TRBJ1-1; clone size: -; V gene: TRBV11-3; D gene: TRBD1; CDR3 protein: CASSLGQGAGTEAFF; CDR3 DNA: TGTGCCAGCAGCTTGGGACAGGGGGCAGGCACTGAAGCTTTCTTT
J gene: TRBJ1-5; clone size: -; V gene: TRBV2; D gene: -; CDR3 protein: CASSSQGGLSNQPQHF; CDR3 DNA: TGTGCCAGCAGCTCCCAGGGAGGGTTGAGCAATCAGCCCCAGCATTTT
J gene: TRBJ1-2; clone size: -; V gene: TRBV29-1; D gene: -; CDR3 protein: CSVITGTFQNYGYTF; CDR3 DNA: TGCAGCGTTATCACGGGTACCTTCCAAAACTATGGCTACACCTTC
J gene: TRBJ1-1; clone size: few; V gene: TRBV7-3; D gene: -; CDR3 protein: CASSLGSGTEAFF; CDR3 DNA: TGTGCCAGCAGCTTAGGGTCGGGCACTGAAGCTTTCTTT
J gene: TRBJ1-1; clone size: -; V gene: TRBV10-3; D gene: -; CDR3 protein: CAITEVGNTEAFF; CDR3 DNA: TGTGCCATCACCGAGGTAGGGAACACTGAAGCTTTCTTT
J gene: TRBJ2-7; clone size: -; V gene: TRBV6-5; D gene: TRBD1; CDR3 protein: CASRPGTGTYEQYF; CDR3 DNA: TGTGCCAGCAGACCCGGGACAGGGACCTACGAGCAGTACTTC
J gene: TRBJ2-3; clone size: -; V gene: TRBV19; D gene: -; CDR3 protein: CASNPGVYTDTQYF; CDR3 DNA: TGTGCCAGTAACCCCGGGGTCTACACAGATACGCAGTATTTT
J gene: TRBJ2-7; clone size: -; V gene: TRBV15; D gene: -; CDR3 protein: CATSRDRGAYEQYF; CDR3 DNA: TGTGCCACCAGCAGAGATCGAGGAGCGTACGAGCAGTACTTC
J gene: TRBJ2-5; clone size: -; V gene: TRBV11-2; D gene: -; CDR3 protein: CASSLDRGPEQETQYF; CDR3 DNA: TGTGCCAGCAGCTTAGATCGGGGTCCAGAACAAGAGACCCAGTACTTC
J gene: TRBJ1-2; clone size: -; V gene: TRBV9; D gene: -; CDR3 protein: CASSVSGIYGYTF; CDR3 DNA: TGTGCCAGCAGCGTATCAGGTATCTATGGCTACACCTTC
J gene: TRBJ1-1; clone size: -; V gene: TRBV19; D gene: -; CDR3 protein: CASSPFGGVNTEAFF; CDR3 DNA: TGTGCCAGTAGTCCATTCGGGGGGGTGAACACTGAAGCTTTCTTT
J gene: TRBJ1-1; clone size: -; V gene: TRBV7-9; D gene: TRBD1; CDR3 protein: CASSTGGPEAFF; CDR3 DNA: TGTGCCAGCAGCACAGGGGGCCCTGAAGCTTTCTTT
J gene: TRBJ2-3; clone size: -; V gene: TRBV6-4; D gene: TRBD2; CDR3 protein: CASSRGTSGGTDTQYF; CDR3 DNA: TGTGCCAGCAGTCGAGGGACTAGCGGGGGTACAGATACGCAGTATTTT
J gene: TRBJ2-2; clone size: -; V gene: TRBV6-5; D gene: -; CDR3 protein: CASTPAGTGELFF; CDR3 DNA: TGTGCCAGCACTCCGGCGGGCACCGGGGAGCTGTTTTTT
J gene: TRBJ1-1; clone size: few; V gene: TRBV7-3; D gene: -; CDR3 protein: CASSLTSAGNTEAFF; CDR3 DNA: TGTGCCAGCAGCTTAACGTCCGCAGGGAACACTGAAGCTTTCTTT
J gene: TRBJ1-3; clone size: -; V gene: TRBV27; D gene: -; CDR3 protein: CASSSVRASSGNTIYF; CDR3 DNA: TGTGCCAGCAGTTCGGTCAGGGCCTCTTCTGGAAACACCATATATTTT
J gene: TRBJ2-4; clone size: -; V gene: TRBV7-8; D gene: TRBD2; CDR3 protein: CASSLDLAGHLKNIQYF; CDR3 DNA: TGTGCCAGCAGCTTAGATCTAGCGGGGCATCTCAAAAACATTCAGTACTTC
J gene: TRBJ2-7; clone size: -; V gene: TRBV28; D gene: -; CDR3 protein: CATTRDMGTYEQYF; CDR3 DNA: TGTGCCACTACGAGGGACATGGGCACCTACGAGCAGTACTTC
J gene: TRBJ2-1; clone size: -; V gene: TRBV5-4; D gene: TRBD2; CDR3 protein: CASSLETGGTTNEQFF; CDR3 DNA: TGTGCCAGCAGCTTGGAAACCGGGGGGACCACCAATGAGCAGTTCTTC
J gene: TRBJ2-7; clone size: -; V gene: TRBV9; D gene: -; CDR3 protein: CASSPEVGLSYEQYF; CDR3 DNA: TGTGCCAGCAGCCCGGAGGTGGGTCTCTCCTACGAGCAGTACTTC
J gene: TRBJ2-7; clone size: -; V gene: TRBV11-1; D gene: -; CDR3 protein: CASSSFPSYEQYF; CDR3 DNA: TGTGCCAGCAGTTCATTCCCCTCCTACGAGCAGTACTTC
J gene: TRBJ2-1; clone size: -; V gene: TRBV7-3; D gene: TRBD2; CDR3 protein: CASSSPGRLAGDDEQFF; CDR3 DNA: TGTGCCAGCAGCTCCCCGGGAAGACTAGCGGGGGATGATGAGCAGTTCTTC
J gene: TRBJ1-6; clone size: -; V gene: TRBV6-1; D gene: -; CDR3 protein: CASSESEEDSPLHF; CDR3 DNA: TGTGCCAGCAGTGAATCAGAGGAAGATTCACCCCTCCACTTT
J gene: TRBJ2-5; clone size: -; V gene: TRBV5-1; D gene: TRBD1; CDR3 protein: CASSLAQGDETQYF; CDR3 DNA: TGCGCCAGCAGCTTGGCACAGGGGGACGAGACCCAGTACTTC
J gene: TRBJ1-5; clone size: -; V gene: TRBV9; D gene: -; CDR3 protein: CASSVGANQPQHF; CDR3 DNA: TGTGCCAGCAGCGTGGGAGCAAATCAGCCCCAGCATTTT
J gene: TRBJ2-3; clone size: -; V gene: TRBV19; D gene: TRBD2; CDR3 protein: CASSIDGGLSTDTQYF; CDR3 DNA: TGTGCCAGTAGTATCGACGGGGGGTTGAGCACAGATACGCAGTATTTT
J gene: TRBJ2-2; clone size: -; V gene: TRBV5-6; D gene: -; CDR3 protein: CASSSGEITGELFF; CDR3 DNA: TGTGCCAGCAGCTCGGGGGAAATAACCGGGGAGCTGTTTTTT
J gene: TRBJ2-1; clone size: -; V gene: TRBV7-9; D gene: TRBD2; CDR3 protein: CASSLRRGSYNEQFF; CDR3 DNA: TGTGCCAGCAGCTTAAGGCGGGGGTCCTACAATGAGCAGTTCTTC
J gene: TRBJ1-2; clone size: once; V gene: TRBV9; D gene: TRBD1; CDR3 protein: CASSPSSGTVYGYTF; CDR3 DNA: TGTGCCAGCAGCCCCAGTAGCGGGACAGTGTATGGCTACACCTTC
J gene: TRBJ1-1; clone size: few; V gene: TRBV6-4; D gene: -; CDR3 protein: CASSETGIMNTEAFF; CDR3 DNA: TGTGCCAGCAGTGAAACGGGTATTATGAACACTGAAGCTTTCTTT